Each of the 21 T cell receptor beta chains below was sequenced from the same sample in a study of blood T cell repertoires in COVID-19. The assay was immunoSEQ multiplex PCR, and TCRdb's table has in-frame clones only and misses some. The sample includes more than 30,000 clones, 85% to 90% of them seen just once. The specimen was peripheral blood. Receptor source: a man in his 60s with active COVID-19.

This chain links TRBV6-6 with TRBJ1-1; the D gene is possibly TRBD1 (5 bases). CDR3 length: 14 residues. Germline V gene data show CDR1 as MNHNY and CDR2 as SVGAGI (reference sequence). V was pared by 5 bases and J by 1 base, with 11 bases between. This CDR3 is CASSKQVSNTEAFF. The CDR3 region has the DNA TGTGCCAGCAGTAAACAGGTTTCGAACACTGAAGCTTTCTTT.

The sample holds one count of this clone. The rearrangement links TRBV19 to TRBJ2-2; 10 positions match TRBD2. Per germline, CDR1 LNHDA and CDR2 SQIVND (reference sequence). There are 14 residues in the CDR3. Losses at the gene ends were 7 bases for V and 6 bases for J; bases not matched to a gene: 5. In DNA form, the CDR3 reads TGTGCCAGTACGCCGGGACTAGCGTCCGGGGAGCTGTTTTTT. It translates to CASTPGLASGELFF.

V is TRBV30 and J is TRBJ1-2; a weak D match, TRBD1 (5 bases). The V and J ends lost 0 bases and 4 bases respectively, with 15 bases between them. Germline-derived CDR1 and CDR2 are GTSNPN and SVGIG (reference sequence). The CDR3 length is 15 residues. CDR3 nucleotides: TGTGCCTGGAGTGTACGTAGGGGCCAGAGCTATGGCTACACCTTC. Amino acid sequence: CAWSVRRGQSYGYTF.

The J gene is TRBJ2-3, the V gene TRBV5-6; D may be TRBD2 (5 bases). The ends were cut back, 3 bases at V and 0 bases at J, with 17 bases in the middle. This CDR3 is 17 amino acids long. Germline assignment: CDR1 SGHDT and CDR2 YYEEEE. The CDR3 reads CASSSHPGLPSTDTQYF. The DNA of the CDR3 is TGTGCCAGCAGCTCCCATCCTGGACTCCCGAGCACAGATACGCAGTATTTT.

In its sample, this clone was seen once. This chain links TRBV7-9 with TRBJ2-7; 7 bases line up with TRBD1. This CDR3 is built from 14 residues. Per germline, CDR1 SEHNR and CDR2 FQNEAQ (reference sequence). The V and J ends lost 5 bases and 3 bases, in that order; junction bases with no gene match: 7. As DNA, the CDR3 is TGTGCCAGCAGCAACACCGGGACAGACTACGAGCAGTACTTC. This encodes CASSNTGTDYEQYF.

The V and J genes are TRBV4-3 and TRBJ1-3; weak D call: TRBD1 (6 bases). Between the trimmed V and J ends, which lost 0 bases and 3 bases, there was a span of 15 bases. The CDR3 totals 17 residues. Germline V gene sequence: CDR1 LGHNA, CDR2 YSLEER. The chain's CDR3 is CASSQDYRVGLGNTIYF. CDR3 bases: TGCGCCAGCAGCCAAGACTACAGGGTGGGTCTTGGAAACACCATATATTTT.

The chain links TRBV25-1 to TRBJ2-3, with no clear D. CDR3 length equals 15 residues. V lost 4 bases to trimming and J lost 2 bases, with 13 bases between them. The germline gives CDR1 MGHDK, CDR2 SYGVNS. This CDR3 reads CASSGRGVSTDTQYF. Here the CDR3 DNA reads TGTGCCAGCAGTGGGCGAGGAGTATCCACAGATACGCAGTATTTT.

V and J are TRBV11-3 and TRBJ1-1, with D possibly TRBD1 on 5 matching bases. Trimming removed 10 bases from V and 7 bases from J, with 13 bases in between. Germline CDR1 and CDR2: SGHNT and YENEEA. This CDR3 contains 11 residues. In nucleotides, the CDR3 is TGTGCCATCACCGCGGGGGGTGAAGCTTTCTTT. Its protein product is CAITAGGEAFF.

The chain is built from TRBV6-2 or TRBV6-3 and TRBJ1-1, with 8 nucleotides matching TRBD1. With V trimmed by 4 bases and J by 4 bases, 5 bases remained unmatched. The CDR3 has 14 residues. Germline V lookup: CDR1 MNHEY, CDR2 SVGEGT. The CDR3 sequence is CASSSTGASTEAFF. CDR3 nucleotides: TGTGCCAGCAGTTCGACAGGGGCGAGCACTGAAGCTTTCTTT.

The chain couples TRBV7-3 to TRBJ2-3; 9 bases agree with TRBD2. V gave up 5 bases and J gave up 3 bases; unmatched junction bases: 9. The CDR3 loop spans 16 amino acids. Looked up from germline, CDR1 is SGHTA and CDR2 is FQGTGA. CDR3 nucleotides: TGTGCCAGCAGCCCCGGGACTAGCAGTTTAACAGATACGCAGTATTTT. Amino acids: CASSPGTSSLTDTQYF.

This rearrangement joins TRBV7-3 to TRBJ2-1; 8 nucleotides agree with TRBD1. CDR3 length equals 15 residues. V dropped 5 bases and J dropped 2; count of bases not matched to a gene: 5. Per the germline V gene, CDR1 is SGHTA and CDR2 is FQGTGA. The CDR3 loop reads CASSKQGGTYNEQFF. CDR3 bases: TGTGCCAGCAGCAAACAGGGGGGTACCTACAATGAGCAGTTCTTC.

The V call is TRBV7-2, the J call TRBJ2-2; 8 bases are a match to TRBD2. The CDR3 has 15 amino acids. The germline CDR1 and CDR2 sequences are SGHTA and FQGNSA. The trim removed 5 bases at V and 5 bases at J, leaving 7 bases unmatched. This CDR3 is CASSMGLGGTGELFF. The DNA for the CDR3 is TGTGCCAGCAGCATGGGACTAGGGGGGACCGGGGAGCTGTTTTTT.

The chain is built from TRBV5-6 and TRBJ1-2, with TRBD1 matching 7 bases. This CDR3 comprises 16 residues. Trimming took 0 bases from V and 4 from J; bases not matched to a gene: 9. Germline V lookup: CDR1 SGHDT, CDR2 YYEEEE. DNA for the CDR3: TGTGCCAGCAGCTTGGTGACAGGGAGCCCTATCTATGGCTACACCTTC. Amino acid sequence: CASSLVTGSPIYGYTF.

V usage is TRBV4-2 and J usage is TRBJ1-2; TRBD1 might be the D (5 bases). Germline lookup yields CDR1 LGHNA and CDR2 YNFKEQ. The V and J ends lost 0 bases and 7 bases respectively, with 15 bases between them. The CDR3 totals 15 residues. This CDR3 reads CASSQDGNGQGGYTF. DNA of the CDR3: TGTGCCAGCAGCCAAGATGGGAACGGCCAGGGTGGCTACACCTTC.

The V gene is TRBV9, the J gene TRBJ2-3, with TRBD2 identical over 11 bases. The CDR3 length is 15 residues. Germline lookup yields CDR1 SGDLS and CDR2 YYNGEE. The V gene end was trimmed by 3 bases and the J gene end by 2 bases; junction bases not matched to a gene: 2. The CDR3 nucleotides read TGTGCCAGCAGCGCTAGCGGGGGGTACACAGATACGCAGTATTTT. Its translation: CASSASGGYTDTQYF.

This clone was detected only once. The chain combines TRBV19 with TRBJ2-2, with D possibly being TRBD1 (5 bases). The germline V and J ends were trimmed by 6 bases and 1 base, with 12 bases remaining between them. Germline V gives CDR1 LNHDA, CDR2 SQIVND (reference sequence). This CDR3 is 15 amino acids long. CDR3 residues: CASRKQDMNTGELFF. As DNA, the CDR3 is TGTGCCAGTAGAAAACAGGACATGAACACCGGGGAGCTGTTTTTT.

V usage is TRBV2 and J usage is TRBJ2-3, with 7 positions matching TRBD2. Losses at the gene ends were 6 bases for V and 3 bases for J; bases not matched to a gene: 9. The germline V gene encodes CDR1 SNHLY and CDR2 FYNNEI. The CDR3 sequence is 15 residues long. The CDR3 nucleotides read TGTGCCAGCAGGGCGACGGGGGGACGTACAGATACGCAGTATTTT. This gives the protein CASRATGGRTDTQYF.

The chain uses TRBV28 and TRBJ2-7; D gene uncertain. V lost 7 bases and J 3 bases, leaving 13 bases between the germline ends. The CDR3 has 13 amino acids. In germline, CDR1 is MDHEN, CDR2 SYDVKM. In DNA, the CDR3 is TGTGCCAGCACCCCCGGCGGCCACTACGAGCAGTACTTC. Its protein product is CASTPGGHYEQYF.

This chain uses TRBV6-5 with TRBJ2-7; no reliable D call. Germline V lookup: CDR1 MNHEY, CDR2 SVGAGI. This CDR3 contains 13 residues. V was pared by 0 bases and J by 5 bases, with 8 bases between. CDR3 DNA sequence: TGTGCCAGCAGTTACTCCGAAGGAGACGAGCAGTACTTC. As protein: CASSYSEGDEQYF.

The chain recombines TRBV5-1 with TRBJ1-4, with 8 bases that match TRBD1. V shed 4 bases and J 7 bases; nucleotides not matched to a gene: 12. Germline V gives CDR1 SGHRS, CDR2 YFSETQ. The CDR3 spans 16 residues. Here the CDR3 reads CASSPGTGLSSEKLFF. The CDR3 DNA is TGCGCCAGCAGCCCCGGGACAGGATTAAGCAGTGAAAAACTGTTTTTT.

J is TRBJ2-1 and V is TRBV27, with TRBD2 identical over 9 bases. Germline CDR1 and CDR2: MNHEY and SMNVEV (reference sequence). J was trimmed by 5 bases and V by 3 bases; bases with no gene match: 5. This CDR3 is 15 amino acids long. This CDR3 is CASSFAGGGNNEQFF. The CDR3 DNA reads as TGTGCCAGCAGTTTCGCGGGGGGGGGTAACAATGAGCAGTTCTTC.